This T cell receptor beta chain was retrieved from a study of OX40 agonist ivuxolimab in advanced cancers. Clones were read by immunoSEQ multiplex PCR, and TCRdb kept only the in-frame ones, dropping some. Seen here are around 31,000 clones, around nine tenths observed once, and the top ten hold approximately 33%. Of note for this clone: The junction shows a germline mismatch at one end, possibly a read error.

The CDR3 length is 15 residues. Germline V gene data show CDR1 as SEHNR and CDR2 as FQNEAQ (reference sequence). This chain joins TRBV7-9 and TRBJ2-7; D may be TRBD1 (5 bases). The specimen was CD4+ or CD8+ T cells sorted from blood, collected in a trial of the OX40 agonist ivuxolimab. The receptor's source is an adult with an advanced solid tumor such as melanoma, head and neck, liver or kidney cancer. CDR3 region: CATSTTDTGQHEQSF. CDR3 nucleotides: TGTGCCACCAGCACCACGGATACCGGACAACACGAGCAGTCCTTC. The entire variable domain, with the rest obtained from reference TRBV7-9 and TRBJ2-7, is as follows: DTGVSQNPRHKITKRGQNVTFRCDPISEHNRLYWYRQTLGQGPEFLTYFQNEAQLEKSRLLSDRFSAERPKGSFSTLEIQRTEQGDSAMYLCATSTTDTGQHEQSFGPGTRLTVT.